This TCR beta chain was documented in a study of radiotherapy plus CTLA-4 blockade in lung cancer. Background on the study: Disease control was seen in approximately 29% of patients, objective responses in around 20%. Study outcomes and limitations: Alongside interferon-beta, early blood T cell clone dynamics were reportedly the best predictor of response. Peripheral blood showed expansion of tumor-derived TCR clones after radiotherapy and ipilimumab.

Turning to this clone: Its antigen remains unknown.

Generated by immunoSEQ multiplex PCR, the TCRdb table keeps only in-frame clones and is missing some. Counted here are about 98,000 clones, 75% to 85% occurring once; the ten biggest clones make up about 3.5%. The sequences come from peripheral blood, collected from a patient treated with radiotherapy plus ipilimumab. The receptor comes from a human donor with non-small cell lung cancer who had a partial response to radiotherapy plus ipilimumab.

The CDR3 DNA follows: TGTGCCAGCAGCTCGGGACTAGCGGGAGACCCCGAGCAGTACTTC. Its protein is CASSSGLAGDPEQYF. This chain connects TRBV7-9 to TRBJ2-7; 14 bases are shared with TRBD2. The CDR3 loop spans 15 amino acids. CDR1 and CDR2 (germline): SEHNR, FQNEAQ (reference sequence). V gave up 4 bases and J gave up 6 bases; unmatched junction bases: 5.